Following are 31 T cell receptor beta chains from one sample sequenced in a study of blood T cell repertoires in COVID-19. Clones were sequenced by immunoSEQ multiplex PCR, and TCRdb holds only the in-frame ones, with some missing. In the table there are approximately 450,000 clones, 80% to 90% of which are singletons. Sequenced material: PBMCs or T cells enriched from blood (not recorded which). The receptors were sampled from a man under 40 who had recovered from COVID-19.

V gene TRBV14 combines with J gene TRBJ1-1; a weak D match, TRBD1 (5 bases). The CDR3 consists of 16 residues. Per the germline V gene, CDR1 is SGHDN and CDR2 is FVKESK. V dropped 0 bases and J dropped 5 bases, with 16 bases sitting between them. The chain's CDR3 is CASSQDWVGGGTEAFF. The CDR3 region has the DNA TGTGCCAGCAGCCAAGATTGGGTTGGGGGAGGAACTGAAGCTTTCTTT.

The CDR3 loop reads CASSQVLATPFF. In DNA form, the CDR3 reads TGCGCCAGCAGCCAAGTTTTAGCCACTCCGTTCTTC. The chain has TRBV4-1 and TRBJ2-1; no clear D gene. V shed 1 base and J shed 15 bases, with 13 bases lying between them. Germline V gives CDR1 MGHRA, CDR2 YSYEKL. This CDR3 contains 12 residues.

V gene TRBV24-1 combines with J gene TRBJ2-4; perhaps TRBD1 as D (6 bases). The V gene lost 5 bases and the J gene lost 6 bases, with 10 bases spanning the gap. Germline V CDR1 and CDR2: KGHDR, SFDVKD. The CDR3 sequence is 13 residues long. Here the CDR3 DNA reads TGTGCCACCAGTGGGGGGCTGAGAAACATTCAGTACTTC. Translation: CATSGGLRNIQYF.

A few counts support this clone. The chain employs TRBV10-2 and TRBJ1-6, with D possibly being TRBD1 (5 bases). Germline V gene lookup returns CDR1 WSHSY and CDR2 SAAADI. Deletions cut 6 bases from V and 9 bases from J, with 15 bases between. The CDR3 has 14 amino acids. Written as DNA, the CDR3 is TGCGCCAGCAGCAACCCCAGGGTGGGTTCACCCCTCCACTTT. Translating gives CASSNPRVGSPLHF.

This chain connects TRBV11-2 to TRBJ2-1, with D perhaps matching TRBD1 (5 bases). In germline, CDR1 is SGHAT, CDR2 FQNNGV. CDR3 length: 16 residues. V lost 2 bases to trimming and J lost 0 bases, with 11 bases between them. For the CDR3, the DNA is TGTGCCAGCAGCTTAAAGGGGCCTCTCTCCTACAATGAGCAGTTCTTC. It translates to CASSLKGPLSYNEQFF.

V usage is TRBV30 and J usage is TRBJ2-7, with no clear D. CDR3 length: 14 residues. From germline, CDR1 is GTSNPN and CDR2 SVGIG (reference sequence). The V and J ends lost 3 bases and 2 bases respectively, with 14 bases between them. DNA for the CDR3: TGTGCCTGGAGAGGCGTGGGCAGTACCTACGAGCAGTACTTC. This encodes CAWRGVGSTYEQYF.

The chain couples TRBV18 to TRBJ2-1; the match to TRBD2 covers 9 bases. Germline CDR1 and CDR2: KGHSH and LQKENI. Trimming at V came to 1 base and at J to 9 bases, leaving 10 bases not matched to a gene. This CDR3 is built from 16 residues. In DNA, the CDR3 is TGTGCCAGCTCACCACGGATGGCGGGAGGGCCTAGTGAGCAGTTCTTC. Its protein product is CASSPRMAGGPSEQFF.

The J gene is TRBJ1-6, the V gene TRBV28; a weak D match, TRBD1 (5 bases). CDR1 MDHEN and CDR2 SYDVKM come from the germline V gene. This CDR3 is built from 16 residues. The V end lost 3 bases, the J end lost 1 base, and 10 bases lay between the germline ends. The CDR3 nucleotides are TGTGCCAGCAGTTTTTTGGGGCTTTCCTATAATTCACCCCTCCACTTT. Translating it yields CASSFLGLSYNSPLHF.

The rearrangement uses TRBV14 and TRBJ2-1; 10 bases align to TRBD1. The V gene's germline CDR1 is SGHDN and CDR2 FVKESK. V shed 2 bases, J shed 8 bases, and the junction held 12 bases outside the gene matches. The CDR3 sequence is 17 residues long. CDR3 DNA sequence: TGTGCCAGCAGCCAACCCCGTCTTCGGGACAGGGGTGATGAGCAGTTCTTC. Translated: CASSQPRLRDRGDEQFF.

J is TRBJ2-5 and V is TRBV2, with a possible D match to TRBD2 (6 bases). The CDR3 has 18 amino acids. Germline values: CDR1 SNHLY, CDR2 FYNNEI. The V gene lost 6 bases and the J gene lost 5 bases, with 28 bases spanning the gap. CDR3 nucleotide sequence: TGTGCCAGCAGGGGGTTTCCTACATCAGCGCGGGGAGCGGAGACCCAGTACTTC. Its translation: CASRGFPTSARGAETQYF.

A word on this clone: This sample includes further DNA sequences coding for the same CDR3. V gene TRBV9 combines with J gene TRBJ1-1; TRBD1 might be the D (6 bases). Germline lookup yields CDR1 SGDLS and CDR2 YYNGEE. V lost 2 bases to trimming and J lost 0 bases, with 8 bases between them. CDR3 length: 14 residues. CDR3 in DNA: TGTGCCAGCAGCGTGACAGGTATGAACACTGAAGCTTTCTTT. It codes for CASSVTGMNTEAFF.

This clone was seen a single time. The chain joins TRBV13 to TRBJ2-7; D remains ambiguous. Looked up from germline, CDR1 is PRHDT and CDR2 is FYEKMQ (reference sequence). The CDR3 loop spans 17 amino acids. The ends were cut back, 0 bases at V and 0 bases at J, with 15 bases in the middle. This chain's CDR3 is CASSLGSWSSTSYEQYF. The CDR3 nucleotides are TGTGCCAGCAGCTTAGGATCGTGGTCAAGCACCTCCTACGAGCAGTACTTC.

In this sample, this clone turned up once. The sample carries other DNA sequences with the same CDR3. The chain uses TRBV7-2 and TRBJ1-2, with D unresolved. V shed 3 bases and J shed 2 bases, with 7 bases lying between them. In germline, CDR1 is SGHTA, CDR2 FQGNSA. The CDR3 loop spans 13 amino acids. The CDR3 sequence: CASSLAVNYGYTF. The CDR3 DNA reads as TGTGCCAGCAGCTTGGCAGTCAACTATGGCTACACCTTC.

This sequence joins TRBV27 and TRBJ2-5; maybe TRBD2 (6 bases). The V gene lost 7 bases and the J gene lost 4 bases, with 13 bases spanning the gap. The CDR3 totals 13 residues. Germline CDR1 and CDR2: MNHEY and SMNVEV (reference sequence). Written as DNA, the CDR3 is TGTGCCAGCACCAGGAGTAGCGGAGAGACCCAGTACTTC. Its protein is CASTRSSGETQYF.

The J gene is TRBJ1-5, the V gene TRBV19; a possible D gene is TRBD1 (5 bases). The CDR3 has 13 amino acids. Germline values: CDR1 LNHDA, CDR2 SQIVND (reference sequence). V was shortened by 7 bases and J by 5 bases, with 12 bases between the two germline ends. CDR3 coding DNA: TGTGCCAGTACTGACAGAAATTATCAGCCCCAGCATTTT. The encoded protein is CASTDRNYQPQHF.

The chain is built from TRBV4-1 and TRBJ1-1, with 9 bases matching TRBD1. The CDR3 runs to 14 residues. CDR1 and CDR2 (germline): MGHRA, YSYEKL. V dropped 6 bases and J dropped 5; count of bases not matched to a gene: 7. The CDR3 DNA reads TGCGCCAGCAGACATGGACAGGGGTGGACTGAAGCTTTCTTT. This sequence encodes CASRHGQGWTEAFF.

CDR3 in amino acids: CASSPGQGVQETQYF. CDR3 nucleotide sequence: TGTGCCAGCTCACCAGGACAGGGCGTCCAAGAGACCCAGTACTTC. The V gene is TRBV18, the J gene TRBJ2-5; 8 bases are shared with TRBD1. Germline CDR1 KGHSH, CDR2 LQKENI. V shed 2 bases and J 1 base; nucleotides not matched to a gene: 3. The CDR3 covers 15 residues.

The rearrangement joins TRBV19 to TRBJ2-1, with 8 bases matching TRBD1. Germline assignment: CDR1 LNHDA and CDR2 SQIVND (reference sequence). The ends lost 2 bases at V and 8 bases at J; junction bases unmatched: 14. There are 17 residues in the CDR3. As DNA, the CDR3 is TGTGCCAGTAGTATACAGGTCGGGGCAGGGGGCTTGGATGAGCAGTTCTTC. Protein product: CASSIQVGAGGLDEQFF. Full variable domain (missing parts from reference TRBV19 and TRBJ2-1): DGGITQSPKYLFRKEGQNVTLSCEQNLNHDAMYWYRQDPGQGLRLIYYSQIVNDFQKGDIAEGYSVSREKKESFPLTVTSAQKNPTAFYLCASSIQVGAGGLDEQFFGPGTRLTVL.

The chain recombines TRBV29-1 with TRBJ2-7; 7 nucleotides agree with TRBD2. This CDR3 is built from 15 residues. The V segment lost 3 bases and the J segment 2 bases; nucleotides outside the gene matches: 10. The germline V gene encodes CDR1 SQVTM and CDR2 ANQGSEA. The CDR3 coding sequence is TGCAGCGTTGAGCGCGACGCGGGAGCACCCTACGAGCAGTACTTC. Translation gives CSVERDAGAPYEQYF.

V and J are TRBV20-1 and TRBJ2-1; 12 nucleotides align to TRBD2. Germline V lookup: CDR1 DFQATT, CDR2 SNEGSKA (reference sequence). The ends lost 3 bases at V and 6 bases at J; junction bases unmatched: 6. The CDR3 consists of 15 residues. CDR3 sequence reads: CSASVLAGGSNEQFF. CDR3 DNA: TGCAGTGCTAGTGTACTAGCGGGAGGATCCAATGAGCAGTTCTTC.

The rearrangement links TRBV10-1 to TRBJ2-7, with D uncertain. Germline V gene data show CDR1 as WNHNN and CDR2 as SYGVQD (reference sequence). V lost 7 bases and J 2 bases, leaving 15 bases between the germline ends. The CDR3 spans 14 residues. In DNA, the CDR3 is TGCGCCAGCATGGCGGAACGACCCCCCTACGAGCAGTACTTC. Translated, it gives CASMAERPPYEQYF.

This rearrangement joins TRBV5-8 to TRBJ1-2; 8 bases are a match to TRBD1. This CDR3 comprises 14 residues. Germline values: CDR1 SGHTS, CDR2 YDEGEE. V was clipped by 7 bases and J by 4 bases; unmatched bases: 9. CDR3 sequence: CASRRAGGTYGYTF. CDR3 coding DNA: TGTGCCAGCCGACGGGCAGGGGGCACCTATGGCTACACCTTC. The full variable domain, with the rest looked up from reference TRBV5-8 and TRBJ1-2, is EAGVTQSPTHLIKTRGQQATLRCSPISGHTSVYWYQQALGLGLQFLLWYDEGEERNRGNFPPRFSGRQFPNYSSELNVNALELEDSALYLCASRRAGGTYGYTFGSGTRLTVV.

The CDR3 spells CASSSVGGGLPGDTQYF. The DNA for the CDR3 is TGTGCCAGCAGTTCCGTTGGGGGCGGGTTACCAGGAGATACGCAGTATTTT. This rearrangement joins TRBV28 to TRBJ2-3, with a possible D match to TRBD1 (6 bases). This CDR3 comprises 17 residues. Germline CDR1 reads MDHEN; CDR2 reads SYDVKM. V shed 4 bases and J shed 5 bases, with 22 bases lying between them.

This clone occurred once. The chain is built from TRBV28 and TRBJ2-6; TRBD1 matches at 8 bases. The germline gives CDR1 MDHEN, CDR2 SYDVKM. The CDR3 length is 18 residues. J gave up 2 bases and V 5 bases, and 11 bases lay outside the gene matches. The CDR3 protein is CASSPRTGKRAGANVLTF. CDR3 sequence (DNA): TGTGCCAGCAGTCCCCGGACAGGGAAGAGGGCTGGGGCCAACGTCCTGACTTTC.

The chain employs TRBV18 and TRBJ2-7, with 11 bases lining up with TRBD2. The CDR3 has 15 amino acids. Trimming cost V 0 bases and J 6 bases; bases outside gene matches: 4. From germline, CDR1 is KGHSH and CDR2 LQKENI. The CDR3 region has the DNA TGTGCCAGCTCACCACCGACTAGCGGGAATATCGAGCAGTACTTC. Translating gives CASSPPTSGNIEQYF.

This clone has a single count. The chain recombines TRBV7-3 with TRBJ2-5; unclear D gene. Deletions cut 2 bases from V and 4 bases from J, with 8 bases between. The CDR3 loop spans 13 amino acids. The germline V gene encodes CDR1 SGHTA and CDR2 FQGTGA. The DNA of the CDR3 is TGTGCCAGCAGCTTAGGGCCGGCAGAGACCCAGTACTTC. Protein: CASSLGPAETQYF.

V and J are TRBV28 and TRBJ2-7, with D hard to call. With 5 bases removed from V and 2 bases from J, the gap between germline ends came to 13 bases. This CDR3 spans 14 amino acids. CDR1 is MDHEN, CDR2 SYDVKM, per germline. This chain's CDR3 is CASSTGLLPYEQYF. The CDR3 DNA follows: TGTGCCAGCAGTACTGGGCTCCTCCCCTACGAGCAGTACTTC.

V usage is TRBV10-2 and J usage is TRBJ2-1; 7 bases are shared with TRBD1. CDR1 and CDR2 from the germline V gene are WSHSY and SAAADI. The junction had 2 bases not matched to a gene; V was cut back by 5 bases and J by 7 bases. CDR3 length: 12 amino acids. CDR3: CASSNRGNEQFF. DNA for the CDR3: TGCGCCAGCAGTAACAGGGGTAATGAGCAGTTCTTC.

V gene TRBV5-1 combines with J gene TRBJ2-5, with 7 bases that match TRBD1. Germline CDR1 and CDR2: SGHRS and YFSETQ. The CDR3 runs to 13 residues. J gave up 5 bases and V 4 bases, and 5 bases lay outside the gene matches. This chain's CDR3 is CASSVNRGETQYF. CDR3 nucleotide sequence: TGCGCCAGCAGCGTAAACAGGGGTGAGACCCAGTACTTC.

This clone was recorded many times. The chain is built from TRBV30 and TRBJ2-2; no reliable D call. Trimming cost V 3 bases and J 1 base, with 3 bases left between them. Germline CDR1 reads GTSNPN; CDR2 reads SVGIG (reference sequence). This CDR3 is built from 12 residues. For the CDR3, the DNA is TGTGCCTGGAGCCGGAACACCGGGGAGCTGTTTTTT. Translated: CAWSRNTGELFF.

The chain uses TRBV5-1 and TRBJ2-7; D gene ambiguous. The CDR3 extends over 13 amino acids. Germline CDR1 reads SGHRS; CDR2 reads YFSETQ. Trimming cost V 3 bases and J 0 bases, with 7 bases left between them. In nucleotides, the CDR3 is TGCGCCAGCAGCTCCCTCTCCTCCTACGAGCAGTACTTC. It encodes CASSSLSSYEQYF.